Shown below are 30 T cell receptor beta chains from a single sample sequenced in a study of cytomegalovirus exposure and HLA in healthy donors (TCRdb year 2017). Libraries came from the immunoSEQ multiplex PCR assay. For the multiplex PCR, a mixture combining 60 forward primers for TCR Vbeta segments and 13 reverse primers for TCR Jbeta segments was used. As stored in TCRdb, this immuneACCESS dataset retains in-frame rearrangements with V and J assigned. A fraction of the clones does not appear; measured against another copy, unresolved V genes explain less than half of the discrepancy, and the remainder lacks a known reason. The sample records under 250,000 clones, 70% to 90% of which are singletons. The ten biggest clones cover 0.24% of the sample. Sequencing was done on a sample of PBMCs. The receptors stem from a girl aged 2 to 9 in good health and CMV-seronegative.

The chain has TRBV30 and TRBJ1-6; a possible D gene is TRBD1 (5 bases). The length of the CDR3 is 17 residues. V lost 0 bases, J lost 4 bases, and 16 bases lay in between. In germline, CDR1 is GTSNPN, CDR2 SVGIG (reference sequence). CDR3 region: CAWSVRAGRTYNSPLHF. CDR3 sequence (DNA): TGTGCCTGGAGTGTACGGGCAGGGCGTACTTATAATTCACCCCTCCACTTT.

The CDR3 sequence: CAWSSPGAMNTEAFF. The CDR3 nucleotides are TGTGCCTGGAGTTCCCCAGGGGCGATGAACACTGAAGCTTTCTTT. The chain carries TRBV30 and TRBJ1-1; D possibly corresponds to TRBD1 (6 bases). Germline V gene data show CDR1 as GTSNPN and CDR2 as SVGIG (reference sequence). The CDR3 spans 15 residues. V lost 2 bases and J 0 bases, leaving 13 bases between the germline ends.

Here the CDR3 reads CSARRPRSNTF. The CDR3 nucleotides read TGCAGTGCTAGACGACCCAGGTCGAATACCTTC. The chain has TRBV20-1 and TRBJ1-2; D gene ambiguous. CDR3 length equals 11 residues. With 2 bases removed from V and 14 bases from J, the gap between germline ends came to 15 bases. CDR1 is DFQATT and CDR2 is SNEGSKA in the germline V gene (reference sequence).

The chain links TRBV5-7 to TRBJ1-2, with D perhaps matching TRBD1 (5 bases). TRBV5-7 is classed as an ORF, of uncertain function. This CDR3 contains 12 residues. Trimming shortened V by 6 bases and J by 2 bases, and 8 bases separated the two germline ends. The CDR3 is CASIRGNYGYTF. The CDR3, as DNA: TGTGCCAGCATCCGGGGGAACTATGGCTACACCTTC.

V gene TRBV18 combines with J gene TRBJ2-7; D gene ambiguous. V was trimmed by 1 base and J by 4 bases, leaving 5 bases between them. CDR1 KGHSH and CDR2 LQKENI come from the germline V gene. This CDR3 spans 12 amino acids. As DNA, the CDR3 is TGTGCCAGCTCACCACTCCCGTACGAGCAGTACTTC. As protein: CASSPLPYEQYF. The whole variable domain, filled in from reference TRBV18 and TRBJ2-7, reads NAGVMQNPRHLVRRRGQEARLRCSPMKGHSHVYWYRQLPEEGLKFMVYLQKENIIDESGMPKERFSAEFPKEGPSILRIQQVVRGDSAAYFCASSPLPYEQYFGPGTRLTVT.

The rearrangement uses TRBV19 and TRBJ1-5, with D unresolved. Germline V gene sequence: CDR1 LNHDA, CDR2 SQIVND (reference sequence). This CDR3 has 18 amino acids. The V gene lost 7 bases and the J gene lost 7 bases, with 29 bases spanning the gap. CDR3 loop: CASMIPSRSWPEPQPQHF. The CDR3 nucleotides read TGTGCCAGTATGATCCCGAGTAGGTCGTGGCCGGAGCCCCAGCCCCAGCATTTT. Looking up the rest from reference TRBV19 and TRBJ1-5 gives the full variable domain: DGGITQSPKYLFRKEGQNVTLSCEQNLNHDAMYWYRQDPGQGLRLIYYSQIVNDFQKGDIAEGYSVSREKKESFPLTVTSAQKNPTAFYLCASMIPSRSWPEPQPQHFGDGTRLSIL.

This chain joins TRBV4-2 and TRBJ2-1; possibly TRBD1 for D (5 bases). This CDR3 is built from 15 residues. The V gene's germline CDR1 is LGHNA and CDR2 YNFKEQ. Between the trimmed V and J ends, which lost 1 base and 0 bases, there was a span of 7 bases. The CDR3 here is CASSQGQGSYNEQFF. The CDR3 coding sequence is TGTGCCAGCAGCCAAGGGCAGGGCTCCTACAATGAGCAGTTCTTC.

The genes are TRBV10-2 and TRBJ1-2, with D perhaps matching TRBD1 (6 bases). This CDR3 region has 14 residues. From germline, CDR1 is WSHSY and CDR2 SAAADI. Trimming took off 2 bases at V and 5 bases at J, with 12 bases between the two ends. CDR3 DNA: TGCGCCAGCAGTGAGGGGGGCACGGGTTATGGCTACACCTTC. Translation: CASSEGGTGYGYTF.

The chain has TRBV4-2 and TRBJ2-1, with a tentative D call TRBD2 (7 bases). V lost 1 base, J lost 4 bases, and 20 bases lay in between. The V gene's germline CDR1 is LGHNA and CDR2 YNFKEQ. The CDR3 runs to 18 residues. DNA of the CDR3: TGTGCCAGCAGCCAAGGGGGGGGGCGGGACCCGATTTACAATGAGCAGTTCTTC. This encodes CASSQGGGRDPIYNEQFF.

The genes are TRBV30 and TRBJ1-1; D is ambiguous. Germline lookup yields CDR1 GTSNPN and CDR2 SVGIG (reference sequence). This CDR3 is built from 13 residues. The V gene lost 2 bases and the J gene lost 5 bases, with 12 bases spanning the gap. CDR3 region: CAWSLSGETEAFF. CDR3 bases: TGTGCCTGGAGTTTATCCGGAGAGACTGAAGCTTTCTTT.

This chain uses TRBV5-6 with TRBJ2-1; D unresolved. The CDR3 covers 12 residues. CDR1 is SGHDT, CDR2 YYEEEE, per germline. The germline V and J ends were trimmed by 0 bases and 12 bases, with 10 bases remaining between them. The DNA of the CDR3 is TGTGCCAGCAGCTTGGGCCGCGATAGGCAGTTCTTC. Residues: CASSLGRDRQFF.

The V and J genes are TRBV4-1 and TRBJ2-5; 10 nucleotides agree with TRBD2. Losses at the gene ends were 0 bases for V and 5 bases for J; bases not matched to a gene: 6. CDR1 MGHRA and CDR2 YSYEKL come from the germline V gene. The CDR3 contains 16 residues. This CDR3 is CASSQDPAGGRETQYF. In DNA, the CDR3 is TGCGCCAGCAGCCAAGATCCAGCGGGAGGGCGGGAGACCCAGTACTTC.

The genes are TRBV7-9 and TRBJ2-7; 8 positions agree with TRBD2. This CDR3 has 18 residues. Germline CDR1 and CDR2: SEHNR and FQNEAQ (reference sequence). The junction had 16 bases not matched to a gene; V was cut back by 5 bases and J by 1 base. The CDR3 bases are TGTGCCAGCAGCAACCTGCCGTTAGGGGGACTAGGTTCCTACGAGCAGTACTTC. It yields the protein CASSNLPLGGLGSYEQYF. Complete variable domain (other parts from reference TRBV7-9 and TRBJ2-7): DTGVSQNPRHKITKRGQNVTFRCDPISEHNRLYWYRQTLGQGPEFLTYFQNEAQLEKSRLLSDRFSAERPKGSFSTLEIQRTEQGDSAMYLCASSNLPLGGLGSYEQYFGPGTRLTVT.

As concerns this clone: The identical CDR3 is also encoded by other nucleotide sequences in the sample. The CDR3 loop is CASSIDRETQYF. For the CDR3, the DNA is TGTGCCAGTAGTATAGACAGGGAGACCCAGTACTTC. The chain recombines TRBV19 with TRBJ2-5; no firm D call. Per the germline V gene, CDR1 is LNHDA and CDR2 is SQIVND (reference sequence). The CDR3 has 12 amino acids. V shed 0 bases and J shed 5 bases, with 4 bases lying between them.

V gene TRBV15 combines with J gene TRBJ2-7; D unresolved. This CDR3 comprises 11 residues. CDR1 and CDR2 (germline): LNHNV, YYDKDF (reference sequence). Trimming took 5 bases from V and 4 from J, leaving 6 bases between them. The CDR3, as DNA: TGTGCCACCAGCTTCGGGTACGAGCAGTACTTC. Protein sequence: CATSFGYEQYF.

CDR3 residues: CASSDRTSGSRPYEQYF. As DNA, the CDR3 is TGTGCCAGCAGCGACCGGACTAGCGGGAGTCGGCCCTACGAGCAGTACTTC. The chain combines TRBV5-6 with TRBJ2-7, with 13 nucleotides matching TRBD2. There are 17 residues in the CDR3. Germline V CDR1 and CDR2: SGHDT, YYEEEE. J gave up 2 bases and V 4 bases, and 9 bases lay outside the gene matches.

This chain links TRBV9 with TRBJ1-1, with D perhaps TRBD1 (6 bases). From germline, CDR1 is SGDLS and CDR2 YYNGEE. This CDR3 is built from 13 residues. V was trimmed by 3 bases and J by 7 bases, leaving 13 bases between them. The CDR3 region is CASSANHRDEAFF. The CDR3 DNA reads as TGTGCCAGCAGCGCTAATCACAGGGATGAAGCTTTCTTT.

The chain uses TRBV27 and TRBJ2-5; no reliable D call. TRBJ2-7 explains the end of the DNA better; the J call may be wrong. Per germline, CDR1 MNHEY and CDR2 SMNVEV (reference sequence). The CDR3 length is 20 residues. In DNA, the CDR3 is TGTGCCAGCAGTTTAACCCTATGGCGGCCGTCTTCGAATGATTCCTACGAGCAGTACTTC. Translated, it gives CASSLTLWRPSSNDSYEQYF.

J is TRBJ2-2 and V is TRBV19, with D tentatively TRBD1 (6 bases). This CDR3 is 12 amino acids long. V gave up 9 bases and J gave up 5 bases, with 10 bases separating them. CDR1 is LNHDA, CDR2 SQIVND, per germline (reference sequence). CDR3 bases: TGTGCCAGCTCAGACAGGACCGGGGAGCTGTTTTTT. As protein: CASSDRTGELFF.

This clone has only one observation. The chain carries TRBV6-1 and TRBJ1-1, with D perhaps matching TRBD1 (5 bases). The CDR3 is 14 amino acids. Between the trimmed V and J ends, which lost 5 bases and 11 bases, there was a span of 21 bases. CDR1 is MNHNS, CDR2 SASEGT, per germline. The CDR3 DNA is TGTGCCAGCAGTTATTCCCGACAGAATGGTGGGGCTTTCTTT. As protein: CASSYSRQNGGAFF.

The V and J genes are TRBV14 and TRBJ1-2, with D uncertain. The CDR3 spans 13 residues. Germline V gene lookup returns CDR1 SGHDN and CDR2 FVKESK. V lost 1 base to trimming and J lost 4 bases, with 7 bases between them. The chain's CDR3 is CASSQVGSYGYTF. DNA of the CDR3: TGTGCCAGCAGCCAAGTGGGCTCCTATGGCTACACCTTC. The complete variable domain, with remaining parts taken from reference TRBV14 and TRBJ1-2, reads EAGVTQFPSHSVIEKGQTVTLRCDPISGHDNLYWYRRVMGKEIKFLLHFVKESKQDESGMPNNRFLAERTGGTYSTLKVQPAELEDSGVYFCASSQVGSYGYTFGSGTRLTVV.

Written as DNA, the CDR3 is TGTGCCAGTAGTCGGACAGCCGTGAACACTGAAGCTTTCTTT. Translated, it gives CASSRTAVNTEAFF. The chain employs TRBV19 and TRBJ1-1; D may be TRBD1 (6 bases). This CDR3 region has 14 residues. Looked up from germline, CDR1 is LNHDA and CDR2 is SQIVND (reference sequence). Trimming removed 5 bases at V and 0 bases at J, with 10 bases between.

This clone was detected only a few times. The CDR3 coding sequence is TGTGCCAGCAGTGTAGCGGGAGGTAGGAATACGCAGTATTTT. Residues: CASSVAGGRNTQYF. The chain links TRBV25-1 to TRBJ2-3, with 10 bases matching TRBD2. Trimming cost V 4 bases and J 7 bases; bases outside gene matches: 5. Germline CDR1 and CDR2: MGHDK and SYGVNS. The CDR3 length is 14 residues.

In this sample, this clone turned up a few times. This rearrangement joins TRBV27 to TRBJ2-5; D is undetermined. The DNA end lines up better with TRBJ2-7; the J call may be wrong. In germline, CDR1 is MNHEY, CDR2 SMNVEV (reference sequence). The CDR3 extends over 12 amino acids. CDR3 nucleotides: TGTGCCAGCACGTTGGAGTCCTACGAGCAGTACTTC. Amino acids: CASTLESYEQYF.

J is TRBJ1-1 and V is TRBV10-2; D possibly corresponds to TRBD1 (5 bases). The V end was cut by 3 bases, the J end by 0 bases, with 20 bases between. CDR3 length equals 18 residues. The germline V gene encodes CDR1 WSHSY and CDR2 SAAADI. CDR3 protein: CASSDRHLSREVNTEAFF. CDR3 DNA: TGCGCCAGCAGTGACCGTCACCTCAGCAGGGAGGTGAACACTGAAGCTTTCTTT.

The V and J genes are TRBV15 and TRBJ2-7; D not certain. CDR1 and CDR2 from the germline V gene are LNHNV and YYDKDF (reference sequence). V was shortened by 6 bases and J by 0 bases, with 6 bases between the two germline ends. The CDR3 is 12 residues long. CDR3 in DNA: TGTGCCACCAGTACTAACTCCTACGAGCAGTACTTC. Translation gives CATSTNSYEQYF.

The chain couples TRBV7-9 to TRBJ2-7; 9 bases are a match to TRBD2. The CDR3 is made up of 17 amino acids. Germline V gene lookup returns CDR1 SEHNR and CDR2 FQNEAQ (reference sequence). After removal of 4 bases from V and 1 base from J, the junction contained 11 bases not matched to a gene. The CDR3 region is CASSSTNPAGGSYEQYF. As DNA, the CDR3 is TGTGCCAGCAGCTCCACAAATCCAGCGGGAGGTTCCTACGAGCAGTACTTC.

The CDR3 spells CASSSNRDQPQHF. The CDR3 bases are TGTGCCAGCAGCTCAAACAGGGATCAGCCCCAGCATTTT. The genes are TRBV7-6 and TRBJ1-5; a possible D gene is TRBD1 (6 bases). Per the germline V gene, CDR1 is SGHVS and CDR2 is FNYEAQ. Trimming stripped 4 bases from V and 5 bases from J, with 9 bases between. This CDR3 comprises 13 residues.

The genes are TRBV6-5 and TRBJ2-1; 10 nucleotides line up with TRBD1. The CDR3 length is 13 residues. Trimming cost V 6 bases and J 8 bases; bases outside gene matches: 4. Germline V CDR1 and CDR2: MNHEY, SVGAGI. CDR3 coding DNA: TGTGCCAGCAGGGGGACAGGGGAGGATGAGCAGTTCTTC. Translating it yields CASRGTGEDEQFF.

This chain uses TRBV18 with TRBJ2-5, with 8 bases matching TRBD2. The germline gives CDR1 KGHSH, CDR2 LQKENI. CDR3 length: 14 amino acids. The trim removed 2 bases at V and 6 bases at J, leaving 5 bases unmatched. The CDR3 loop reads CASSPTGGPQTQYF. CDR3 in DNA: TGTGCCAGCTCACCAACGGGGGGGCCGCAGACCCAGTACTTC.